Below, 30 T cell receptor beta chains from the same sample are listed, as sequenced in a study of OX40 agonist ivuxolimab in advanced cancers. Generated by immunoSEQ multiplex PCR, the TCRdb table keeps only in-frame clones and is missing some. The sample yields roughly 68,000 clones, 83% seen once. Source: CD4+ or CD8+ T cells sorted from blood, taken in a trial of the OX40 agonist ivuxolimab. The receptor set was obtained from an adult with an advanced solid tumor such as melanoma, head and neck, liver or kidney cancer.

V gene TRBV5-1 combines with J gene TRBJ2-5, with 7 bases that match TRBD1. CDR3 size: 15 residues. The V gene's germline CDR1 is SGHRS and CDR2 YFSETQ. The V gene end was trimmed by 4 bases and the J gene end by 2 bases; junction bases not matched to a gene: 8. The CDR3 region is CASSPVGQTQETQYF. The CDR3 DNA reads as TGCGCCAGCAGCCCCGTGGGACAGACACAAGAGACCCAGTACTTC.

The chain uses TRBV11-2 and TRBJ2-4; 9 nucleotides align to TRBD1. Trimming removed 3 bases from V and 9 bases from J; junction bases left unmatched: 3. CDR1 is SGHAT, CDR2 FQNNGV, per germline. The CDR3 covers 13 residues. DNA for the CDR3: TGTGCCAGCAGCTTGGACAGGGGCGCCATTCAGTACTTC. Amino acids: CASSLDRGAIQYF.

The rearrangement uses TRBV2 and TRBJ2-7; 7 nucleotides line up with TRBD1. CDR3 size: 12 residues. J was trimmed by 1 base and V by 11 bases; bases with no gene match: 5. Per the germline V gene, CDR1 is SNHLY and CDR2 is FYNNEI. The CDR3 sequence is CAGGRGSYEQYF. Written as DNA, the CDR3 is TGTGCCGGAGGCAGGGGGTCCTACGAGCAGTACTTC.

The rearrangement links TRBV28 to TRBJ1-5, with D perhaps matching TRBD1 (6 bases). Germline assignment: CDR1 MDHEN and CDR2 SYDVKM. The CDR3 is 16 residues long. The V end was cut by 7 bases, the J end by 6 bases, with 22 bases between. CDR3 coding DNA: TGTGCCAGCATAGGGGCCGGAGGGGGTTCGAGTCAGCCCCAGCATTTT. It codes for CASIGAGGGSSQPQHF.

The chain links TRBV5-1 to TRBJ2-2; TRBD2 agrees at 7 bases. The CDR3 is 16 amino acids. The V gene end was trimmed by 4 bases and the J gene end by 2 bases; junction bases not matched to a gene: 8. Germline V gene lookup returns CDR1 SGHRS and CDR2 YFSETQ. CDR3 protein: CASSPYGGYNTGELFF. The CDR3 DNA reads TGCGCCAGCAGCCCCTACGGGGGGTACAACACCGGGGAGCTGTTTTTT.

The rearrangement links TRBV6-5 to TRBJ1-6; possible D gene TRBD1, 6 bases. Looked up from germline, CDR1 is MNHEY and CDR2 is SVGAGI. V was clipped by 3 bases and J by 7 bases, with 13 bases between them. CDR3 length: 15 residues. The CDR3 DNA is TGTGCCAGCAGTTATTTCCAGGGGCCGAATTCACCCCTCCACTTT. Its protein product is CASSYFQGPNSPLHF.

This clone was counted a single time. The chain is built from TRBV7-9 and TRBJ2-6; D may match TRBD1 or TRBD2 (6 bases each). Trimming shortened V by 5 bases and J by 0 bases, and 17 bases separated the two germline ends. This CDR3 contains 18 residues. CDR1 SEHNR and CDR2 FQNEAQ come from the germline V gene (reference sequence). CDR3 nucleotide sequence: TGTGCCAGCAGCCGGATATCGGGGGCTACCTCTGGGGCCAACGTCCTGACTTTC. Translation gives CASSRISGATSGANVLTF.

The chain uses TRBV9 and TRBJ2-3; D is undetermined. The germline V and J ends were trimmed by 4 bases and 0 bases, with 12 bases remaining between them. The CDR3 covers 15 residues. Germline-derived CDR1 and CDR2 are SGDLS and YYNGEE. The CDR3 DNA follows: TGTGCCAGCAGCCCCTCCACGTCTAGCACAGATACGCAGTATTTT. It encodes CASSPSTSSTDTQYF. The whole variable domain, filled in from reference TRBV9 and TRBJ2-3, reads DSGVTQTPKHLITATGQRVTLRCSPRSGDLSVYWYQQSLDQGLQFLIQYYNGEERAKGNILERFSAQQFPDLHSELNLSSLELGDSALYFCASSPSTSSTDTQYFGPGTRLTVL.

This sequence joins TRBV5-4 and TRBJ1-6, with D perhaps matching TRBD1 (5 bases). Germline lookup yields CDR1 SGHNT and CDR2 YYREEE (reference sequence). This CDR3 has 15 residues. V was trimmed by 5 bases and J by 9 bases, leaving 18 bases between them. The CDR3 loop reads CASSSGWGSGSPLHF. Written as DNA, the CDR3 is TGTGCCAGCAGTTCGGGATGGGGCTCAGGTTCACCCCTCCACTTT.

CDR3 sequence (DNA): TGTGCCAGCAGATATCAGAGCACAGATACGCAGTATTTT. Residues: CASRYQSTDTQYF. The chain couples TRBV5-6 to TRBJ2-3, with D uncertain. Germline V gene data show CDR1 as SGHDT and CDR2 as YYEEEE. The V and J ends lost 5 bases and 0 bases respectively, with 7 bases between them. The CDR3 covers 13 residues.

In DNA, the CDR3 is TGTGCCAGCAGTGATAATCAGAACACTGAAGCTTTCTTT. This encodes CASSDNQNTEAFF. The V gene is TRBV6-1, the J gene TRBJ1-1; no definite D call. Trimming stripped 3 bases from V and 1 base from J, with 6 bases between. This CDR3 comprises 13 residues. CDR1 is MNHNS, CDR2 SASEGT, per germline.

The chain couples TRBV7-8 to TRBJ1-2, with D possibly matching TRBD1 (6 bases). Trimming shortened V by 5 bases and J by 4 bases, and 14 bases separated the two germline ends. The V gene's germline CDR1 is SGHVS and CDR2 FQNEAQ. The CDR3 sequence is 14 residues long. The CDR3 reads CASSRDTRTYGYTF. CDR3 DNA sequence: TGTGCCAGCAGCCGGGACACCCGAACCTATGGCTACACCTTC.

The chain uses TRBV7-8 and TRBJ1-5; tentative D call: TRBD1 (6 bases). Germline CDR1 reads SGHVS; CDR2 reads FQNEAQ. The CDR3 loop spans 18 amino acids. V lost 4 bases, J lost 5 bases, and 24 bases lay in between. DNA of the CDR3: TGTGCCAGCAGCTCCCGCGTTGGACAGCCTCGAGTGGATCAGCCCCAGCATTTT. Its translation is CASSSRVGQPRVDQPQHF.

The rearrangement uses TRBV5-6 and TRBJ1-2, with a weak D call TRBD1 (6 bases). V shed 4 bases and J shed 2 bases, with 12 bases lying between them. Germline CDR1 SGHDT, CDR2 YYEEEE. The CDR3 has 14 residues. CDR3 in amino acids: CASSPDGGNYGYTF. The CDR3 nucleotides read TGTGCCAGCAGCCCGGACGGGGGCAACTATGGCTACACCTTC.

J is TRBJ1-1 and V is TRBV18; D is unclear. With 3 bases removed from V and 0 bases from J, the gap between germline ends came to 8 bases. There are 14 residues in the CDR3. Germline CDR1 and CDR2: KGHSH and LQKENI. The DNA of the CDR3 is TGTGCCAGCTCACCGGGCCAGTTGAACACTGAAGCTTTCTTT. Residues: CASSPGQLNTEAFF.

The V gene is TRBV6-1, the J gene TRBJ1-5, with D hard to call. The CDR3 is 12 residues long. Between the trimmed V and J ends, which lost 6 bases and 6 bases, there was a span of 9 bases. CDR1 is MNHNS, CDR2 SASEGT, per germline. Written as DNA, the CDR3 is TGTGCCAGCAGAGCCCGGAGTCAGCCCCAGCATTTT. It codes for CASRARSQPQHF.

CDR3 region: CASSPRQGTGTEAFF. The CDR3 DNA reads TGTGCCAGCAGCCCGCGACAGGGTACGGGGACTGAAGCTTTCTTT. The V gene is TRBV5-4, the J gene TRBJ1-1, with 7 bases matching TRBD1. This CDR3 contains 15 residues. The germline V gene has CDR1 SGHNT and CDR2 YYREEE (reference sequence). V dropped 4 bases and J dropped 5; count of bases not matched to a gene: 11. Combining the CDR3 with reference TRBV5-4 and TRBJ1-1 gives the whole variable domain ETGVTQSPTHLIKTRGQQVTLRCSSQSGHNTVSWYQQALGQGPQFIFQYYREEENGRGNFPPRFSGLQFPNYSSELNVNALELDDSALYLCASSPRQGTGTEAFFGQGTRLTVV.

The chain couples TRBV5-1 to TRBJ2-5; 8 bases fit TRBD1. CDR3 length equals 15 residues. The V gene end was trimmed by 4 bases and the J gene end by 5 bases; junction bases not matched to a gene: 10. Germline V gives CDR1 SGHRS, CDR2 YFSETQ. CDR3 loop: CASSPQAGGLETQYF. The DNA of the CDR3 is TGCGCCAGCAGCCCCCAGGCAGGGGGCCTGGAGACCCAGTACTTC.

The gene calls are TRBV27 and TRBJ2-2, with D tentatively TRBD1 (5 bases). Trimming removed 4 bases from V and 0 bases from J, with 6 bases in between. Germline assignment: CDR1 MNHEY and CDR2 SMNVEV (reference sequence). CDR3 size: 14 residues. The CDR3 nucleotides read TGTGCCAGCAGTTCGACAGCGAACACCGGGGAGCTGTTTTTT. Protein sequence: CASSSTANTGELFF.

The V gene is TRBV7-9, the J gene TRBJ1-3; 7 nucleotides line up with TRBD1. V dropped 7 bases and J dropped 4; count of bases not matched to a gene: 10. The CDR3 consists of 15 residues. The germline gives CDR1 SEHNR, CDR2 FQNEAQ (reference sequence). The CDR3 DNA follows: TGTGCCAGCAACATAGATGGGACAGTGGGAAACACCATATATTTT. Protein product: CASNIDGTVGNTIYF.

This rearrangement joins TRBV5-6 to TRBJ1-5; 10 nucleotides align to TRBD1. CDR3 size: 15 residues. CDR1 is SGHDT, CDR2 YYEEEE, per germline. J gave up 5 bases and V 3 bases, and 5 bases lay outside the gene matches. The CDR3 DNA reads TGTGCCAGCAGCTGGGGACAGGGGCTTGATCAGCCCCAGCATTTT. Protein sequence: CASSWGQGLDQPQHF.

The chain combines TRBV6-5 with TRBJ1-1; the D gene is possibly TRBD1 (6 bases). CDR1 is MNHEY, CDR2 SVGAGI, per germline. The CDR3 loop spans 15 amino acids. Trimming removed 1 base from V and 2 bases from J, with 11 bases in between. DNA for the CDR3: TGTGCCAGCAGTTACTTACAGGGTCTCAACACTGAAGCTTTCTTT. The encoded protein is CASSYLQGLNTEAFF.

This rearrangement joins TRBV5-1 to TRBJ2-5, with D hard to call. The germline CDR1 and CDR2 sequences are SGHRS and YFSETQ. The ends were cut back, 2 bases at V and 1 base at J, with 15 bases in the middle. The CDR3 loop spans 16 amino acids. The CDR3 spells CASSFPLKAPQETQYF. CDR3 bases: TGCGCCAGCAGCTTCCCTCTTAAGGCCCCCCAAGAGACCCAGTACTTC.

The V and J genes are TRBV27 and TRBJ2-2, with 8 bases fitting TRBD1. CDR3 length: 17 amino acids. Trimming at V came to 6 bases and at J to 0 bases, leaving 9 bases not matched to a gene. Germline V gene data show CDR1 as MNHEY and CDR2 as SMNVEV (reference sequence). Here the CDR3 reads CASRIGTGATNTGELFF. The CDR3 nucleotides read TGTGCCAGCAGAATAGGGACAGGAGCTACGAACACCGGGGAGCTGTTTTTT.

The V and J genes are TRBV7-2 and TRBJ2-5, with D hard to call. V lost 0 bases and J 1 base, leaving 6 bases between the germline ends. Germline loops: CDR1 SGHTA, CDR2 FQGNSA. This CDR3 comprises 14 residues. CDR3 sequence: CASSLAPTQETQYF. CDR3 in DNA: TGTGCCAGCAGCTTAGCACCGACCCAAGAGACCCAGTACTTC. Variable domain in full (rest from reference TRBV7-2 and TRBJ2-5): GAGVSQSPSNKVTEKGKDVELRCDPISGHTALYWYRQSLGQGLEFLIYFQGNSAPDKSGLPSDRFSAERTGGSVSTLTIQRTQQEDSAVYLCASSLAPTQETQYFGPGTRLLVL.

The chain employs TRBV6-9 and TRBJ2-7; the D is unclear. CDR1 is MNHGY and CDR2 is SVAAGI in the germline V gene. Trimming cost V 5 bases and J 6 bases, with 11 bases left between them. The CDR3 loop spans 12 amino acids. The CDR3 loop reads CASSHAASEQYF. CDR3 bases: TGTGCCAGCAGTCACGCCGCCAGCGAGCAGTACTTC.

The chain combines TRBV5-1 with TRBJ2-7; D is perhaps TRBD2 (5 bases). V gave up 4 bases and J gave up 2 bases, with 19 bases separating them. Germline CDR1 reads SGHRS; CDR2 reads YFSETQ. The CDR3 contains 16 residues. The CDR3, as DNA: TGCGCCAGCAGCCCCCGGGGTGCGAGTACCACCTACGAGCAGTACTTC. This codes for CASSPRGASTTYEQYF.

This clone was recorded a few times. The rearrangement uses TRBV5-1 and TRBJ1-6, with D possibly matching TRBD1 (6 bases). The V and J ends lost 3 bases and 9 bases respectively, with 16 bases between them. The germline CDR1 and CDR2 sequences are SGHRS and YFSETQ. This CDR3 is 15 amino acids long. The CDR3 nucleotides are TGCGCCAGCAGCTCGTTACAGGGCTACGGTTCACCCCTCCACTTT. It is translated as CASSSLQGYGSPLHF.

V and J are TRBV30 and TRBJ1-5, with D perhaps TRBD1 (6 bases). Germline V lookup: CDR1 GTSNPN, CDR2 SVGIG (reference sequence). The CDR3 totals 11 residues. Deletions cut 2 bases from V and 8 bases from J, with 7 bases between. The CDR3 region is CAWSKGEPQHF. In DNA form, the CDR3 reads TGTGCCTGGAGTAAGGGGGAGCCCCAGCATTTT.

The chain recombines TRBV6-1 with TRBJ1-5, with D possibly matching TRBD1 (6 bases). Germline V gene lookup returns CDR1 MNHNS and CDR2 SASEGT. The V end lost 4 bases, the J end lost 2 bases, and 15 bases lay between the germline ends. This CDR3 is built from 16 residues. The CDR3 nucleotides are TGTGCCAGCAGTGCACGACAGGCAGTTGGCAATCAGCCCCAGCATTTT. Encoded protein: CASSARQAVGNQPQHF.